One sample yielded the 21 T cell receptor delta chains listed below, sequenced in a study of gamma-delta T cells after stem cell transplantation (dated by TCRdb to between 2015 and 2016). Library method: RT-PCR. Sequencing was carried out with an Illumina MiSeq. TCRdb reanalyzed the public reads with the CATT caller, and identical DNA sequences were merged afterwards. The sample table holds about 800 delta-chain clones, of which around 15% were seen once. The biggest ten clones account for roughly 50% of the sample. Sequences were obtained from gamma-delta T cells. The receptors shown here come from a human donor. It is not recorded whose cells these are; they may come from a transplant donor.

V gene TRDV2 combines with J gene TRDJ1, with 9 bases matching TRDD3. Losses at the gene ends were 0 bases for V and 4 bases for J; bases not matched to a gene: 17. The CDR3 sequence is 19 residues long. From germline, CDR1 is GEAIGNYY and CDR2 EKD. The CDR3 nucleotides read TGTGCCTGTGACACCGGGGTCAACTGGGGGAGACGGGGCAGCGATAAACTCATCTTT. This sequence encodes CACDTGVNWGRRGSDKLIF.

This clone was counted a few times. The chain is built from TRDV2 and TRDJ1, with 11 bases that match TRDD3. The CDR3 spans 27 residues. V was clipped by 0 bases and J by 0 bases; unmatched bases: 35. Per germline, CDR1 GEAIGNYY and CDR2 EKD. The DNA for the CDR3 is TGTGCCTGTGACACCGTCGCCGGCTTTTCCTCCCCCCAAACTGGGGGATATGCTGTCCCGTACACCGATAAACTCATCTTT. Protein sequence: CACDTVAGFSSPQTGGYAVPYTDKLIF.

The chain links TRDV2 to TRDJ1, with 7 bases matching TRDD3. Since TCRdb gives no J gene, matching the DNA to germline was used here to assign it. Per the germline V gene, CDR1 is GEAIGNYY and CDR2 is EKD. The CDR3 loop spans 14 amino acids. Trimming cost V 3 bases and J 4 bases; bases outside gene matches: 7. CDR3 sequence: CACDGVLGRDKLIF. CDR3 coding DNA: TGTGCCTGTGACGGTGTACTGGGGCGCGATAAACTCATCTTT.

The J gene was recorded as TRDJ1; no V gene was called; no DNA check was done on the table's D call, TRDD3. CDR3 length: 23 amino acids. The CDR3 protein is CALGEHLPTIWGLPAVDTDKPIF. The CDR3, as DNA: TGTGCTCTTGGGGAACATCTTCCTACGATCTGGGGTCTCCCCGCCGTGGACACCGATAAACCCATCTTT.

Only a few counts were recorded for this clone. The V and J genes are TRDV2 and TRDJ1; TRDD3 matches at 11 bases. Unmatched junction bases numbered 6, after V lost 2 bases and J lost 5 bases. This CDR3 has 15 residues. Germline V gene data show CDR1 as GEAIGNYY and CDR2 as EKD. In DNA form, the CDR3 reads TGTGCCTGTGACAGACTGGGGGATAGTTCTGATAAACTCATCTTT. Protein sequence: CACDRLGDSSDKLIF.

As to this clone: TCRdb shows a much larger clone's protein in place of this DNA's translation, and the two differ at residue 11, likely through a read error; the protein shown is translated from the DNA. Other DNA variants within this sample encode the same CDR3. The chain combines TRDV2 with TRDJ1, with 11 positions matching TRDD3. Germline CDR1 reads GEAIGNYY; CDR2 reads EKD. The CDR3 is 18 residues long. The CDR3 sequence: CACDIVGDTRPYTDKLIF. CDR3 DNA sequence: TGTGCCTGCGACATAGTGGGGGATACGCGACCTTACACCGATAAACTCATCTTT.

This chain links TRDV1 with TRDJ1; 7 nucleotides match TRDD3. Assignment of the J gene here rests on matching the DNA to germline, because TCRdb gives none. Per germline, CDR1 TSWWSYY and CDR2 QGS. The CDR3 is 20 amino acids. Trimming removed 5 bases from V and 8 bases from J; junction bases left unmatched: 29. CDR3 nucleotide sequence: TGTGCTCTTGGGAAGGGTACAAATACTCATAGACCTGGGGGTAGGGACAAACTCATCTTT. It encodes CALGKGTNTHRPGGRDKLIF.

This chain uses TRDV1 with TRDJ1, with 10 bases identical to TRDD3. Here the J gene was assigned by germline matching of the DNA, as TCRdb has none. Germline values: CDR1 TSWWSYY, CDR2 QGS. There are 19 residues in the CDR3. J was trimmed by 2 bases and V by 4 bases; bases with no gene match: 16. CDR3 loop: CALGVLRLGDITVTDKLIF. DNA for the CDR3: TGTGCTCTTGGGGTTCTACGGCTGGGGGATATCACCGTTACCGATAAACTCATCTTT.

Comment on this clone: This likely came from a read error, as a far larger clone is one base away. Additional DNA sequences in this sample encode the identical CDR3. The rearrangement uses TRDV1 and TRDJ1; a weak D match, TRDD2 (5 bases). CDR1 TSWWSYY and CDR2 QGS come from the germline V gene. This CDR3 spans 17 amino acids. The CDR3 sequence is CALGKRITFRASDKLIF. Here the CDR3 DNA reads TGTGCTCTTGGGAAACGAATCACATTTCGGGCTTCCGATAAGCTCATCTTT.

This clone was seen a handful of times. The protein in TCRdb stems from a much larger clone and differs at residue 9 from this DNA's translation, likely a read error; here the protein is translated from the DNA. This sequence joins TRDV2 and TRDJ1; D gene ambiguous. V was pared by 5 bases and J by 4 bases, with 16 bases between. CDR3 length: 14 residues. CDR1 and CDR2 (germline): GEAIGNYY, EKD. The CDR3 nucleotides are TGTGCCTGTGCCGCTCTCCATAACTGCGATAAACTCATCTTT. Its protein is CACAALHNCDKLIF.

Within the sample, this clone is large. Different DNA sequences within this sample yield the same CDR3. The CDR3 loop reads CACDPILGDARKLIF. In DNA, the CDR3 is TGTGCCTGTGACCCTATCCTGGGGGATGCCCGTAAACTCATCTTT. The chain links TRDV2 to TRDJ1; TRDD3 matches 9 bases. The V gene end was trimmed by 3 bases and the J gene end by 7 bases; junction bases not matched to a gene: 11. This CDR3 is built from 15 residues. Germline-derived CDR1 and CDR2 are GEAIGNYY and EKD.

This chain connects TRDV2 to TRDJ1; weak D call: TRDD3 (6 bases). Germline matching of the DNA provided the J gene here, since TCRdb leaves it blank. With 2 bases removed from V and 1 base from J, the gap between germline ends came to 10 bases. CDR1 is GEAIGNYY and CDR2 is EKD in the germline V gene. This CDR3 is 14 amino acids long. CDR3 amino acids: CACDRLGTTDKLIF. DNA of the CDR3: TGTGCCTGTGACAGGCTGGGGACCACCGATAAACTCATCTTT.

In this sample, this clone is large. V and J are TRAV29/DV5 and TRDJ1, with 10 bases fitting TRDD3. After removal of 1 base from V and 0 bases from J, the junction contained 15 bases not matched to a gene. The germline V gene has CDR1 NSMFDY and CDR2 ISSIKDK. The CDR3 has 19 amino acids. The CDR3 DNA reads TGTGCAGCAAGCCCGATCGTACTGGGGGATGGGAGGTACACCGATAAACTCATCTTT. Protein sequence: CAASPIVLGDGRYTDKLIF.

Judged by abundance, this clone is hyperexpanded. Other DNA sequences in the same sample also yield this CDR3. The chain joins TRDV2 to TRDJ1; 13 nucleotides agree with TRDD3. CDR1 and CDR2 from the germline V gene are GEAIGNYY and EKD. The ends lost 0 bases at V and 2 bases at J; junction bases unmatched: 8. The CDR3 extends over 18 amino acids. CDR3 nucleotides: TGTGCCTGTGACACCCTAAAATTACTGGGGGATACGACCGATAAACTCATCTTT. Encoded protein: CACDTLKLLGDTTDKLIF.

This clone is categorized as large. At the DNA level, this CDR3 is encoded by other sequences in the same sample as well. The J gene is TRDJ1, the V gene TRDV2; 8 bases align to TRDD3. V shed 0 bases and J 0 bases; nucleotides not matched to a gene: 8. Germline assignment: CDR1 GEAIGNYY and CDR2 EKD. This CDR3 is built from 17 residues. CDR3 nucleotide sequence: TGTGCCTGTGACACCTTGATGGGGGATTCGTACACCGATAAACTCATCTTT. This encodes CACDTLMGDSYTDKLIF.

This clone was seen only a few times. The V gene is TRDV1, the J gene TRDJ1; TRDD2 matches 9 bases. The trim removed 5 bases at V and 3 bases at J, leaving 16 bases unmatched. This CDR3 spans 18 amino acids. Per germline, CDR1 TSWWSYY and CDR2 QGS. The CDR3: CALGTLPTPYWVADKLIF. The CDR3 nucleotides read TGTGCTCTTGGGACCCTTCCTACCCCGTACTGGGTTGCCGATAAACTCATCTTT.

Of note for this clone: The amino acid sequence in TCRdb belongs to a much larger clone and departs from this DNA's translation at residue 4, likely a sequencing read error; the sequence shown is translated from the DNA. The J gene is TRDJ3, the V gene TRDV2, with D unresolved. The V and J ends lost 5 bases and 0 bases respectively, with 16 bases between them. CDR1 is GEAIGNYY, CDR2 EKD, per germline. The CDR3 sequence is 18 residues long. CDR3 sequence (DNA): TGTGCCTGTGTCATTTCACTCTCCGGCTCCTGGGACACCCGACAGATGTTTTTC. This gives the protein CACVISLSGSWDTRQMFF.

The chain has TRDV2 and TRDJ1; tentative D call: TRDD3 (5 bases). Germline matching of the DNA provided the J gene here, since TCRdb leaves it blank. V was trimmed by 0 bases and J by 8 bases, leaving 15 bases between them. The CDR3 contains 14 residues. CDR1 and CDR2 from the germline V gene are GEAIGNYY and EKD. CDR3 sequence reads: CACDTVGIKGKLIF. The CDR3 DNA reads TGTGCCTGTGACACCGTTGGGATCAAGGGGAAACTCATCTTT.

This clone occurred a few times. A much larger clone is a single base away; this may be a read error. The V and J genes are TRDV2 and TRDJ1, with 8 positions matching TRDD3. Trimming removed 5 bases from V and 0 bases from J; junction bases left unmatched: 10. This CDR3 has 16 residues. Germline V gene lookup returns CDR1 GEAIGNYY and CDR2 EKD. DNA of the CDR3: TGTGCCTGTGGCATTTTGGGGGATCTTTACACCGATAAACTCATCTTT. It translates to CACGILGDLYTDKLIF.

This clone has a handful of counts. This likely reflects a read error, since a far larger clone is one base away. This sample also contains other DNA sequences that code for the same CDR3. The chain couples TRDV2 to TRDJ1; 7 bases fit TRDD3. The CDR3 extends over 15 amino acids. Germline assignment: CDR1 GEAIGNYY and CDR2 EKD. CDR3 sequence (DNA): TGTGCCTGCGACACCGTACTGGGGAAAGGGGATAAACTCATCTTT. The encoded protein is CACDTVLGKGDKLIF.

Regarding this clone: A far larger clone lies a single base away; this is likely a read error. This chain links TRDV2 with TRDJ1, with unresolved D. The CDR3 sequence is 13 residues long. The germline gives CDR1 GEAIGNYY, CDR2 EKD. The CDR3 bases are TGTGCCTGTGACGCTATCGGGTTAGATAATCTCATCTTT. Protein product: CACDAIGLDNLIF.